A single sample gave rise to the 32 T cell receptor beta chains below, sequenced in a study of T-cell memory formation after mild COVID-19. TCRdb reprocessed the 5' RACE reads with MiXCR, giving one entry per CDR3 protein. The table has about half a million distinct CDR3 sequences, 18% seen once; the top ten hold roughly an eighth. Sample: PBMCs or a T cell subset sorted from them (not recorded which). These receptors originate from an adult woman who had mild COVID-19 (a few samples of this study predate the infection). Cell type and time point are not known.

This clonotype was observed a handful of times. The V call is TRBV3-1, the J call TRBJ1-1, with D tentatively TRBD1 (6 bases). Germline V lookup: CDR1 LGHDT, CDR2 YNNKEL (reference sequence). The CDR3 has 14 amino acids. The V end lost 8 bases, the J end lost 1 base, and 14 bases lay between the germline ends. The CDR3 nucleotides read TGTGCCAGCCAACTCACACAGGGGAACACTGAAGCTTTCTTT. Its translation: CASQLTQGNTEAFF.

Only a few counts were recorded for this clonotype. The chain combines TRBV5-1 with TRBJ1-6; perhaps TRBD1 as D (5 bases). The CDR3 covers 14 residues. CDR1 is SGHRS, CDR2 YFSETQ, per germline. V lost 0 bases and J lost 9, with 10 bases in between. CDR3 sequence: CASSLGGVSSPLHF. The CDR3 DNA reads TGCGCCAGCAGCTTGGGAGGGGTCTCTTCACCCCTCCACTTT.

The chain uses TRBV5-1 and TRBJ2-7; maybe TRBD1 (6 bases). The CDR3 is 15 residues long. Trimming removed 2 bases at V and 5 bases at J, with 17 bases between. Per germline, CDR1 SGHRS and CDR2 YFSETQ. The DNA for the CDR3 is TGCGCCAGCAGCTTACGGTCGGCAGGGGTTGACGAGCAGTACTTC. This encodes CASSLRSAGVDEQYF.

The table lists this clonotype with a few counts. The chain joins TRBV4-3 to TRBJ1-1, with a possible D match to TRBD1 (6 bases). The CDR3 runs 13 residues. V lost 0 bases to trimming and J lost 11 bases, with 13 bases between them. Germline assignment: CDR1 LGHNA and CDR2 YSLEER. This CDR3 is CASSQDRAGAAFF. The CDR3 DNA sequence: TGCGCCAGCAGCCAAGATCGGGCAGGGGCGGCTTTCTTT.

This clonotype was seen more than once but under ten times. The chain is built from TRBV20-1 and TRBJ1-5, with TRBD1 matching 7 bases. The length of the CDR3 is 14 residues. Trimming at V came to 4 bases and at J to 9 bases, leaving 12 bases not matched to a gene. Germline loops: CDR1 DFQATT, CDR2 SNEGSKA (reference sequence). The CDR3 DNA sequence: TGCAGTGCTAAATCCGACAGGGACGCGCGGCCCCAGCATTTT. Encoded protein: CSAKSDRDARPQHF.

V gene TRBV19 combines with J gene TRBJ1-1; 9 bases are a match to TRBD1. CDR3 length: 11 residues. The V gene's germline CDR1 is LNHDA and CDR2 SQIVND (reference sequence). Trimming at V came to 7 bases and at J to 11 bases, leaving 5 bases not matched to a gene. CDR3 in amino acids: CASTQGAGAFF. CDR3 DNA: TGTGCCAGTACACAGGGGGCTGGGGCTTTCTTT.

This clonotype was seen a handful of times. The chain recombines TRBV19 with TRBJ2-3, with a possible D match to TRBD1 (6 bases). Trimming cost V 7 bases and J 3 bases, with 20 bases left between them. The CDR3 has 16 residues. In germline, CDR1 is LNHDA, CDR2 SQIVND (reference sequence). The CDR3 loop is CASTSTQGWGTDTQYF. The CDR3 region has the DNA TGTGCCAGTACCTCCACACAGGGTTGGGGTACAGATACGCAGTATTTT.

This chain joins TRBV7-8 and TRBJ2-7; no clear D gene. The germline CDR1 and CDR2 sequences are SGHVS and FQNEAQ. Trimming removed 5 bases from V and 2 bases from J, with 13 bases in between. The CDR3 extends over 14 amino acids. The CDR3 here is CASSPMDGAYEQYF. The DNA for the CDR3 is TGTGCCAGCAGCCCCATGGACGGAGCCTACGAGCAGTACTTC.

This rearrangement joins TRBV18 to TRBJ2-3; 9 bases map to TRBD2. V shed 3 bases and J 2 bases; nucleotides not matched to a gene: 6. The CDR3 has 16 residues. Per the germline V gene, CDR1 is KGHSH and CDR2 is LQKENI. CDR3 DNA sequence: TGTGCCAGCTCACCTTCCGGGACTAGCCTCACAGATACGCAGTATTTT. Residues: CASSPSGTSLTDTQYF.

This clonotype was picked up a small number of times. This chain connects TRBV3-1 to TRBJ2-7, with D tentatively TRBD1 (5 bases). Trimming took 1 base from V and 3 from J, leaving 13 bases between them. The length of the CDR3 is 15 residues. Germline CDR1 and CDR2: LGHDT and YNNKEL (reference sequence). The CDR3 sequence is CASSQVPGSNYEQYF. CDR3 nucleotide sequence: TGTGCCAGCAGCCAAGTTCCAGGGTCAAACTACGAGCAGTACTTC.

This clonotype appeared a few times. J is TRBJ2-7 and V is TRBV7-2, with 13 bases identical to TRBD2. Germline trimming cut 6 bases from V and 8 bases from J; bases unmatched to any gene: 7. CDR3 length equals 14 residues. Germline values: CDR1 SGHTA, CDR2 FQGNSA. The CDR3 is CASRTGTSGTQQYF. In DNA, the CDR3 is TGTGCCAGCAGGACCGGGACTAGCGGGACTCAGCAGTACTTC.

This clonotype appeared a single time. The chain couples TRBV6-4 to TRBJ2-2, with unresolved D. Trimming stripped 3 bases from V and 4 bases from J, with 6 bases between. Per germline, CDR1 MRHNA and CDR2 SNTAGT. There are 13 residues in the CDR3. DNA for the CDR3: TGTGCCAGCAGTGAGGCACTCACCGGGGAGCTGTTTTTT. Amino acid sequence: CASSEALTGELFF.

This clonotype was counted only a few times. This sequence joins TRBV14 and TRBJ2-5; D ambiguous. V was pared by 1 base and J by 6 bases, with 6 bases between. This CDR3 has 12 amino acids. Germline V gene sequence: CDR1 SGHDN, CDR2 FVKESK. CDR3 amino acids: CASSQVEKTQYF. The CDR3 DNA reads TGTGCCAGCAGCCAAGTCGAAAAGACCCAGTACTTC.

V and J are TRBV24-1 and TRBJ2-5; 10 bases map to TRBD1. Losses at the gene ends were 5 bases for V and 1 base for J; bases not matched to a gene: 3. Germline loops: CDR1 KGHDR, CDR2 SFDVKD. The CDR3 covers 15 residues. CDR3 nucleotides: TGTGCCACCAGTGCTGGGGACAGGGGCCAAGAGACCCAGTACTTC. It yields the protein CATSAGDRGQETQYF.

The chain is built from TRBV7-9 and TRBJ2-7; 8 nucleotides match TRBD2. Germline V CDR1 and CDR2: SEHNR, FQNEAQ (reference sequence). The CDR3 contains 18 residues. Germline trimming cut 4 bases from V and 2 bases from J; bases unmatched to any gene: 16. This chain's CDR3 is CASSYKMGGLAFPYEQYF. CDR3 DNA sequence: TGTGCCAGCAGCTACAAGATGGGAGGACTAGCTTTCCCCTACGAGCAGTACTTC.

V is TRBV4-1 and J is TRBJ1-3; D perhaps matches TRBD1 (6 bases). Germline-derived CDR1 and CDR2 are MGHRA and YSYEKL. The CDR3 runs 16 residues. Trimming left V 1 base short and J 3 bases short, with 13 bases between. The CDR3 protein is CASSQAPGADGNTIYF. The CDR3 nucleotides are TGCGCCAGCAGCCAAGCACCGGGGGCGGATGGAAACACCATATATTTT.

Only a few counts were recorded for this clonotype. V and J are TRBV4-1 and TRBJ1-5, with D maybe TRBD1 (5 bases). Germline CDR1 reads MGHRA; CDR2 reads YSYEKL. V dropped 1 base and J dropped 3 bases, with 7 bases sitting between them. CDR3 length: 14 residues. This chain's CDR3 is CASSQVGDNQPQHF. The DNA of the CDR3 is TGCGCCAGCAGCCAAGTGGGGGACAATCAGCCCCAGCATTTT.

V usage is TRBV7-3 and J usage is TRBJ2-3; D is tentatively TRBD1 or TRBD2 (5 bases each). CDR3 size: 16 residues. CDR1 and CDR2 from the germline V gene are SGHTA and FQGTGA. The V end was cut by 2 bases, the J end by 5 bases, with 17 bases between. CDR3 in amino acids: CASSLGLGESRDTQYF. The CDR3 DNA sequence: TGTGCCAGCAGCTTAGGGCTGGGGGAGTCGAGAGATACGCAGTATTTT.

This clonotype has just a few counts. The chain is built from TRBV5-1 and TRBJ1-2; D not resolved. Germline lookup yields CDR1 SGHRS and CDR2 YFSETQ. V gave up 2 bases and J gave up 2 bases, with 10 bases separating them. This CDR3 region has 14 residues. The CDR3 loop is CASSLPGVNYGYTF. CDR3 DNA sequence: TGCGCCAGCAGCTTACCCGGGGTAAACTATGGCTACACCTTC.

At least ten counts were recorded for this clonotype. This rearrangement joins TRBV6-5 to TRBJ1-5; D might be TRBD1 (6 bases). The CDR3 consists of 15 residues. V was shortened by 2 bases and J by 2 bases, with 10 bases between the two germline ends. Germline loops: CDR1 MNHEY, CDR2 SVGAGI. Here the CDR3 DNA reads TGTGCCAGCAGTTACCGCAGGGGAGGCAATCAGCCCCAGCATTTT. It codes for CASSYRRGGNQPQHF.

This clonotype was recorded only once. The rearrangement uses TRBV24-1 and TRBJ2-5, with D perhaps matching TRBD1 or TRBD2 (5 bases each). This CDR3 has 15 residues. From germline, CDR1 is KGHDR and CDR2 SFDVKD. Trimming took 2 bases from V and 4 from J, leaving 13 bases between them. The CDR3 sequence is CATSDWGSTAETQYF. DNA for the CDR3: TGTGCCACCAGTGATTGGGGGAGCACCGCAGAGACCCAGTACTTC.

This clonotype was seen a handful of times. V is TRBV18 and J is TRBJ1-2; D remains ambiguous. The CDR3 sequence is 15 residues long. CDR1 KGHSH and CDR2 LQKENI come from the germline V gene. V shed 0 bases and J shed 2 bases, with 10 bases lying between them. CDR3 region: CASSPPVGRNYGYTF. The CDR3 nucleotides read TGTGCCAGCTCACCACCGGTGGGGAGGAACTATGGCTACACCTTC.

This chain connects TRBV6-2 or TRBV6-3 to TRBJ1-1, with D maybe TRBD1 (6 bases). Per germline, CDR1 MNHEY and CDR2 SVGEGT. The V and J ends lost 7 bases and 1 base respectively, with 19 bases between them. CDR3 length: 16 amino acids. The CDR3 DNA is TGTGCCAGCACCCGATCCGCTGGACAGCCGAACACTGAAGCTTTCTTT. It yields the protein CASTRSAGQPNTEAFF.

V usage is TRBV12-3 or TRBV12-4 and J usage is TRBJ1-2, with D uncertain. V lost 3 bases and J 3 bases, leaving 5 bases between the germline ends. There are 12 residues in the CDR3. The CDR3 loop reads CASSFRHYGYTF. The CDR3 DNA reads TGTGCCAGCAGTTTCCGGCACTATGGCTACACCTTC.

This clonotype has more than one count but fewer than ten. This sequence joins TRBV20-1 and TRBJ1-1, with 7 positions matching TRBD1. Germline V gives CDR1 DFQATT, CDR2 SNEGSKA (reference sequence). CDR3 length: 14 residues. V trimming: 6 bases; J trimming: 4 bases; junction bases outside the gene matches: 11. The CDR3 bases are TGCAGTGCCCCTAAGACAGGGTCGGTCACTGAAGCTTTCTTT. It specifies CSAPKTGSVTEAFF.

The chain carries TRBV20-1 and TRBJ1-5, with TRBD1 as a possible D gene (5 bases). Trimming cost V 6 bases and J 5 bases, with 17 bases left between them. The germline V gene has CDR1 DFQATT and CDR2 SNEGSKA (reference sequence). The CDR3 has 14 residues. In nucleotides, the CDR3 is TGCAGTGCCCAAAGGGGCGGGCCCGATCAGCCCCAGCATTTT. It yields the protein CSAQRGGPDQPQHF.

The chain links TRBV20-1 to TRBJ2-1; no firm D call. The germline V gene encodes CDR1 DFQATT and CDR2 SNEGSKA (reference sequence). Trimming removed 4 bases from V and 0 bases from J, with 13 bases in between. This CDR3 has 15 residues. The CDR3 bases are TGCAGTGCTACCACGGCCCGAAACTCCTACAATGAGCAGTTCTTC. Protein product: CSATTARNSYNEQFF.

This clonotype was counted ten times or more. The chain links TRBV10-3 to TRBJ2-7, with 9 positions matching TRBD2. Trimming at V came to 6 bases and at J to 1 base, leaving 4 bases not matched to a gene. The length of the CDR3 is 14 residues. Germline V gives CDR1 ENHRY, CDR2 SYGVKD. This chain's CDR3 is CAISVTSGSYEQYF. The CDR3 DNA sequence: TGTGCCATCAGCGTGACTAGCGGTTCCTACGAGCAGTACTTC.

This chain links TRBV4-1 with TRBJ2-5, with TRBD1 matching 10 bases. Germline-derived CDR1 and CDR2 are MGHRA and YSYEKL. CDR3 length: 20 amino acids. Trimming took 3 bases from V and 0 from J; bases not matched to a gene: 16. The CDR3 bases are TGCGCCAGCAGCCAGCGCGGGGACAGGGGCCAGCGGGGGTACCAAGAGACCCAGTACTTC. Translating gives CASSQRGDRGQRGYQETQYF.

The chain employs TRBV15 and TRBJ1-5; D is ambiguous. With 2 bases removed from V and 11 bases from J, the gap between germline ends came to 13 bases. Per germline, CDR1 LNHNV and CDR2 YYDKDF (reference sequence). The CDR3 has 13 amino acids. The CDR3 region is CATSRNVRQAQHF. CDR3 DNA sequence: TGTGCCACCAGCAGAAACGTAAGGCAGGCCCAGCATTTT.

This clonotype was seen ten or more times. This chain connects TRBV28 to TRBJ2-1; TRBD2 agrees at 8 bases. V trimming: 7 bases; J trimming: 0 bases; junction bases outside the gene matches: 11. This CDR3 has 17 amino acids. CDR1 MDHEN and CDR2 SYDVKM come from the germline V gene. The DNA of the CDR3 is TGTGCCAGCATCAACTCCGCGGGGGGAAGCTCCTACAATGAGCAGTTCTTC. Translating it yields CASINSAGGSSYNEQFF.

There are a few counts of this clonotype. V is TRBV24-1 and J is TRBJ2-1, with unresolved D. The CDR3 loop spans 12 amino acids. Trimming removed 5 bases from V and 9 bases from J, with 10 bases in between. Germline assignment: CDR1 KGHDR and CDR2 SFDVKD. The CDR3 here is CATSVLNSEQFF. The CDR3 DNA is TGTGCCACCAGTGTTTTAAACAGTGAGCAGTTCTTC.